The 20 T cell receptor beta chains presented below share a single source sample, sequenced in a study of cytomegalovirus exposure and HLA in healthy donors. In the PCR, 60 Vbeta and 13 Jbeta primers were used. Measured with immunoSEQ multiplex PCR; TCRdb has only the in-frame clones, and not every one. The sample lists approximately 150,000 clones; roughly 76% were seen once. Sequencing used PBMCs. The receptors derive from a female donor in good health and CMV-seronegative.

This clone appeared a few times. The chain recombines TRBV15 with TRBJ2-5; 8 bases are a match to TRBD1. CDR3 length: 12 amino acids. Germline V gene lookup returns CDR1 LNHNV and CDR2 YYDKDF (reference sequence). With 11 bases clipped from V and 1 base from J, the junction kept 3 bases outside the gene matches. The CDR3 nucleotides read TGTGCCCCAGGACAGGGCCAAGAGACCCAGTACTTC. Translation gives CAPGQGQETQYF.

The DNA of the CDR3 is TGTGCCAGCAGGACAGGAATCACTGAAGCTTTCTTT. Encoded protein: CASRTGITEAFF. The rearrangement joins TRBV6-5 to TRBJ1-1; TRBD1 is a possible D gene (6 bases). The germline V gene encodes CDR1 MNHEY and CDR2 SVGAGI. V was shortened by 6 bases and J by 4 bases, with 9 bases between the two germline ends. The CDR3 totals 12 residues.

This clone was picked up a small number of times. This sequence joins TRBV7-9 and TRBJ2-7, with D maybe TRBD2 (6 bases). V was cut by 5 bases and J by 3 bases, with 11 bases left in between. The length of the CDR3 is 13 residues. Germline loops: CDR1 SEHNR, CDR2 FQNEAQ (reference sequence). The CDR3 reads CASSTWEVYEQYF. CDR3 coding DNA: TGTGCCAGCAGCACCTGGGAGGTCTACGAGCAGTACTTC.

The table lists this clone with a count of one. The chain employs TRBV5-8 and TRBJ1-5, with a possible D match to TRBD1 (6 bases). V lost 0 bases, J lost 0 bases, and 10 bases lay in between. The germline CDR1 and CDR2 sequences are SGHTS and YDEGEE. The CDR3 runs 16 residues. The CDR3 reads CASSLGQVYSNQPQHF. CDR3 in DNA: TGTGCCAGCAGCTTGGGACAGGTGTATAGCAATCAGCCCCAGCATTTT.

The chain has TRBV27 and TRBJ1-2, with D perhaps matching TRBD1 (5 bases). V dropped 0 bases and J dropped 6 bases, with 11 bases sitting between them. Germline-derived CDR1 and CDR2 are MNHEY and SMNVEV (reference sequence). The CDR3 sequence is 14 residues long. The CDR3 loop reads CASSLSGRADGYTF. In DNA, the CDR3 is TGTGCCAGCAGTTTATCTGGCAGGGCAGATGGCTACACCTTC.

CDR3 residues: CASSHPPGVPGNTIYF. The CDR3 region has the DNA TGTGCCAGCAGCCACCCGCCGGGGGTACCTGGAAACACCATATATTTT. The chain couples TRBV7-8 to TRBJ1-3, with a possible D match to TRBD1 (5 bases). Germline V gene data show CDR1 as SGHVS and CDR2 as FQNEAQ. The CDR3 has 16 residues. Trimming left V 5 bases short and J 2 bases short, with 16 bases between. Variable domain in full (rest from reference TRBV7-8 and TRBJ1-3): GAGVSQSPRYKVAKRGQDVALRCDPISGHVSLFWYQQALGQGPEFLTYFQNEAQLDKSGLPSDRFFAERPEGSVSTLKIQRTQQEDSAVYLCASSHPPGVPGNTIYFGEGSWLTVV.

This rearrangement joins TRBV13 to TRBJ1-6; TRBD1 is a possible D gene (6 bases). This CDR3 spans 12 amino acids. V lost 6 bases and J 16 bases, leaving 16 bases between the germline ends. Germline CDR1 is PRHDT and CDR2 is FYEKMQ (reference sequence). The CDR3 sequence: CASSSPGAVLHF. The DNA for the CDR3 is TGTGCCAGCAGTTCCCCAGGGGCAGTTCTCCACTTT. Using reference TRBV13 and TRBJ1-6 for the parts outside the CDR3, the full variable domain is AAGVIQSPRHLIKEKRETATLKCYPIPRHDTVYWYQQGPGQDPQFLISFYEKMQSDKGSIPDRFSAQQFSDYHSELNMSSLELGDSALYFCASSSPGAVLHFGNGTRLTVT.

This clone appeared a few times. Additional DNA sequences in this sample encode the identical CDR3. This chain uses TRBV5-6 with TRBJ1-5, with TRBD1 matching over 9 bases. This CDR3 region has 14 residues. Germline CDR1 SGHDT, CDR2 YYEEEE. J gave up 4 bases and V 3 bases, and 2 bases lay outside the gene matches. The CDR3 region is CASSSGTGNQPQHF. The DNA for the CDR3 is TGTGCCAGCAGCTCGGGGACAGGGAATCAGCCCCAGCATTTT.

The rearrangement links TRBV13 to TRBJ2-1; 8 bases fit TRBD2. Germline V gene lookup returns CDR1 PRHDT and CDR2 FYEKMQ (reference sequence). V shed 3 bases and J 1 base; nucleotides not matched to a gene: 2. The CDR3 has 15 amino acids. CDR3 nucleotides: TGTGCCAGCAGCTTTATAGCGGGGTCCTACAATGAGCAGTTCTTC. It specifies CASSFIAGSYNEQFF. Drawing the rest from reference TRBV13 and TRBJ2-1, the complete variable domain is AAGVIQSPRHLIKEKRETATLKCYPIPRHDTVYWYQQGPGQDPQFLISFYEKMQSDKGSIPDRFSAQQFSDYHSELNMSSLELGDSALYFCASSFIAGSYNEQFFGPGTRLTVL.

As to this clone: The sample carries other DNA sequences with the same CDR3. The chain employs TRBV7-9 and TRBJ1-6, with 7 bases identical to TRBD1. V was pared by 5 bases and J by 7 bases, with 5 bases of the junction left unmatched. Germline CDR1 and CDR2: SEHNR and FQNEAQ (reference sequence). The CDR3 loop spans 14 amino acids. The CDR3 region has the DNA TGTGCCAGCAGCAGGGGACAGACAAATTCACCCCTCCACTTT. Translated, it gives CASSRGQTNSPLHF.

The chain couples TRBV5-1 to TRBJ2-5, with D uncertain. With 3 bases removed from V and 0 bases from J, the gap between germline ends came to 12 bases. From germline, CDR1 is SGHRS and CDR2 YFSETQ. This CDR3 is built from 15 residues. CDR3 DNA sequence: TGCGCCAGCAGCTCCCCGAAGCAGGACCAAGAGACCCAGTACTTC. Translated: CASSSPKQDQETQYF.

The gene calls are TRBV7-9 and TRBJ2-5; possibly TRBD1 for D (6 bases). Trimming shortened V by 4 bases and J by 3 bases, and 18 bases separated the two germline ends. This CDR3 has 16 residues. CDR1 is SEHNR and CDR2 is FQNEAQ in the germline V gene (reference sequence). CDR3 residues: CASSSNQGHLKETQYF. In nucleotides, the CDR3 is TGTGCCAGCAGCTCGAACCAGGGACACCTTAAAGAGACCCAGTACTTC.

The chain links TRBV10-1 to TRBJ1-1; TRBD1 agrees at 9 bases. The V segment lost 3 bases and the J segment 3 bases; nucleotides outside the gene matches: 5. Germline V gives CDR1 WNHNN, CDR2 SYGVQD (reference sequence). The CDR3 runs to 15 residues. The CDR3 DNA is TGCGCCAGCAGTGATTCCGGGACAGGGCACACTGAAGCTTTCTTT. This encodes CASSDSGTGHTEAFF.

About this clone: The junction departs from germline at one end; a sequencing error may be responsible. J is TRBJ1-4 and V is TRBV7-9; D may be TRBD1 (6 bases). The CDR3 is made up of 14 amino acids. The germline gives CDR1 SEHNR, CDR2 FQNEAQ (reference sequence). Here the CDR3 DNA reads TGTTCCAGCAGCTCCGGGACATACGATGAAAAACTGTTTTTT. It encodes CSSSSGTYDEKLFF.

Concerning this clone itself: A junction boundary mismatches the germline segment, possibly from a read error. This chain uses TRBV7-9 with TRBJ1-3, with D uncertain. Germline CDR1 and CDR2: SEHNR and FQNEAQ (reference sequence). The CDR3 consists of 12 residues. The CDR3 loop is CSSSSPPDTIYF. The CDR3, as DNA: TGTTCCAGCAGCTCCCCCCCAGACACCATATATTTT.

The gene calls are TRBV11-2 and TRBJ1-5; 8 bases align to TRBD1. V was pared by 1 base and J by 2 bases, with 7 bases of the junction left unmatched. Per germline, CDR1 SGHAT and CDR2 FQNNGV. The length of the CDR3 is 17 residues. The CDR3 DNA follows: TGTGCCAGCAGCTTAGCACAGGGGGGTTCTCGCAATCAGCCCCAGCATTTT. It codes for CASSLAQGGSRNQPQHF.

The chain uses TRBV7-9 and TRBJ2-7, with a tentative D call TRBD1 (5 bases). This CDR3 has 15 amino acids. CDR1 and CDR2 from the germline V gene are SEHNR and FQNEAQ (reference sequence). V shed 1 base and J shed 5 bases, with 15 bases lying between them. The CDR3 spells CASSLGGRAGNEQYF. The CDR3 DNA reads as TGTGCCAGCAGCTTAGGCGGCAGGGCTGGGAACGAGCAGTACTTC.

The CDR3 here is CASSLITGGEQYF. The CDR3 nucleotides are TGTGCCAGCAGCTTAATAACAGGGGGCGAGCAGTACTTC. The V and J genes are TRBV7-3 and TRBJ2-7; the match to TRBD1 covers 8 bases. The V segment lost 1 base and the J segment 6 bases; nucleotides outside the gene matches: 2. CDR3 length equals 13 residues. Germline CDR1 is SGHTA and CDR2 is FQGTGA.

CDR3 sequence reads: CASSFAGTGTNTIYF. The CDR3 DNA sequence: TGTGCCAGTAGTTTCGCCGGGACAGGGACTAACACCATATATTTT. The chain recombines TRBV19 with TRBJ1-3; 9 bases agree with TRBD1. The CDR3 consists of 15 residues. CDR1 LNHDA and CDR2 SQIVND come from the germline V gene (reference sequence). Trimming took 5 bases from V and 7 from J; bases not matched to a gene: 9.

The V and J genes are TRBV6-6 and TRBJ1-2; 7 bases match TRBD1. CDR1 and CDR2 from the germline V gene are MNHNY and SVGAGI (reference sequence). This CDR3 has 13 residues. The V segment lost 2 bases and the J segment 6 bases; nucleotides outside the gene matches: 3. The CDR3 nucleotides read TGTGCCAGCAGTTACGGCAGGGGGGATGGCTACACCTTC. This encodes CASSYGRGDGYTF.